This entry lists 15 T cell receptor beta chains sequenced from one sample in a study of cytomegalovirus exposure and HLA in healthy donors (dated by TCRdb to about 2017). The library was generated by the immunoSEQ multiplex PCR assay. For the multiplex PCR, a mixture combining 60 forward primers for TCR Vbeta segments and 13 reverse primers for TCR Jbeta segments was used. TCRdb holds this immuneACCESS table with in-frame rearrangements only. Some clones are missing; in checked studies, unresolved V genes explain under half, and the rest has no known cause. The sample includes about 150,000 clones, with more than 70% observed a single time. Together, the top ten hold roughly 12% of the sample. The material sequenced was PBMCs. These receptors all come from a man younger than 35 in good health and CMV-seropositive.

This clone was seen only a few times. CDR3 region: CASSSYGRPTDTQYF. CDR3 bases: TGTGCCAGCAGCAGTTACGGCAGGCCCACAGATACGCAGTATTTT. The genes are TRBV6-5 and TRBJ2-3; D ambiguous. Deletions cut 6 bases from V and 2 bases from J, with 15 bases between. The CDR3 has 15 amino acids. Germline CDR1 reads MNHEY; CDR2 reads SVGAGI.

This clone was observed a single time. The CDR3 nucleotides read TGTGCCAGCAGCCCTCTAGCGGGCAATGAGCAGTTCTTC. Translation gives CASSPLAGNEQFF. The chain combines TRBV7-3 with TRBJ2-1, with 8 bases lining up with TRBD2. CDR3 length: 13 residues. Germline CDR1 and CDR2: SGHTA and FQGTGA. V shed 5 bases, J shed 6 bases, and the junction held 3 bases outside the gene matches.

This clone has only a few counts. This sequence joins TRBV11-2 and TRBJ2-1; the D gene is possibly TRBD2 (6 bases). This CDR3 spans 13 amino acids. Trimming pared 5 bases from V and 7 bases from J, leaving 12 bases between. Germline CDR1 SGHAT, CDR2 FQNNGV. CDR3 bases: TGTGCCAGCAGCGCGGGCGGGGTGAATGAGCAGTTCTTC. Encoded protein: CASSAGGVNEQFF. The full variable domain, in which reference TRBV11-2 and TRBJ2-1 provide the parts outside the CDR3, is EAGVAQSPRYKIIEKRQSVAFWCNPISGHATLYWYQQILGQGPKLLIQFQNNGVVDDSQLPKDRFSAERLKGVDSTLKIQPAKLEDSAVYLCASSAGGVNEQFFGPGTRLTVL.

This clone has only a few counts. The rearrangement links TRBV6-1 to TRBJ1-1, with 7 bases identical to TRBD1. The length of the CDR3 is 14 residues. Per germline, CDR1 MNHNS and CDR2 SASEGT. Losses at the gene ends were 6 bases for V and 0 bases for J; bases not matched to a gene: 4. CDR3 sequence reads: CASRVTGMNTEAFF. CDR3 bases: TGTGCCAGCAGGGTGACAGGGATGAACACTGAAGCTTTCTTT.

CDR3 bases: TGTGCCAGCAGATGGACTCCCTCCTACAATGAGCAGTTCTTC. Translating it yields CASRWTPSYNEQFF. The V and J genes are TRBV28 and TRBJ2-1, with D possibly matching TRBD2 (5 bases). V gave up 6 bases and J gave up 0 bases, with 9 bases separating them. CDR1 MDHEN and CDR2 SYDVKM come from the germline V gene. This CDR3 is 14 amino acids long. Full variable domain (outside the CDR3, taken from reference TRBV28 and TRBJ2-1): DVKVTQSSRYLVKRTGEKVFLECVQDMDHENMFWYRQDPGLGLRLIYFSYDVKMKEKGDIPEGYSVSREKKERFSLILESASTNQTSMYLCASRWTPSYNEQFFGPGTRLTVL.

V gene TRBV28 combines with J gene TRBJ1-5, with 9 bases that match TRBD1. CDR3 length: 15 residues. V shed 6 bases, J shed 4 bases, and the junction held 7 bases outside the gene matches. Germline V gene lookup returns CDR1 MDHEN and CDR2 SYDVKM. The CDR3 region has the DNA TGTGCCAGCAGCCCACGGGACAGGGTGAATCAGCCCCAGCATTTT. This translates into CASSPRDRVNQPQHF.

This chain uses TRBV6-4 with TRBJ2-7; D is perhaps TRBD2 (6 bases). Trimming pared 0 bases from V and 12 bases from J, leaving 9 bases between. The CDR3 length is 11 residues. The V gene's germline CDR1 is MRHNA and CDR2 SNTAGT. This CDR3 is CASSDSAGGYF. The CDR3 DNA reads as TGTGCCAGCAGTGACTCAGCCGGGGGGTACTTC.

The chain carries TRBV29-1 and TRBJ2-1, with TRBD2 matching 8 bases. Germline CDR1 is SQVTM and CDR2 is ANQGSEA. This CDR3 comprises 15 residues. V lost 7 bases to trimming and J lost 7 bases; unmatched junction nucleotides: 15. The CDR3 is CSATQSGRRANEQFF. The CDR3 DNA reads as TGCAGCGCGACGCAAAGCGGGAGACGGGCTAATGAGCAGTTCTTC.

Of note for this clone: The germline gene is not matched at one end of the junction; a read error may be the cause. The CDR3 sequence: CASSLYTGASYGYPF. The CDR3 coding sequence is TGTGCCAGCAGTTTATATACAGGAGCCAGCTATGGCTACCCCTTC. This sequence joins TRBV27 and TRBJ1-2, with a weak D call TRBD1 (5 bases). The CDR3 contains 15 residues. Germline loops: CDR1 MNHEY, CDR2 SMNVEV (reference sequence).

The chain combines TRBV27 with TRBJ1-5; TRBD1 matches 7 bases. The CDR3 spans 15 residues. With 3 bases clipped from V and 3 bases from J, the junction kept 5 bases outside the gene matches. Germline assignment: CDR1 MNHEY and CDR2 SMNVEV (reference sequence). The CDR3 reads CASSFTGDSNQPQHF. The CDR3 nucleotides are TGTGCCAGCAGTTTTACAGGGGATTCCAATCAGCCCCAGCATTTT.

This chain links TRBV15 with TRBJ2-7; TRBD2 might be the D (5 bases). The germline V gene encodes CDR1 LNHNV and CDR2 YYDKDF (reference sequence). This CDR3 has 15 residues. The V end was cut by 3 bases, the J end by 2 bases, with 14 bases between. CDR3 bases: TGTGCCACCAGCAGCACAACCGGGATAGCCTACGAGCAGTACTTC. As protein: CATSSTTGIAYEQYF.

The rearrangement uses TRBV5-1 and TRBJ2-1; 9 bases map to TRBD2. The CDR3 sequence is 15 residues long. Germline values: CDR1 SGHRS, CDR2 YFSETQ. The junction had 13 bases not matched to a gene; V was cut back by 3 bases and J by 12 bases. The CDR3 DNA reads as TGCGCCAGCAGCTCAGTAGCGGGAGCCTCGAAGGGGCAGTTCTTC. Translating gives CASSSVAGASKGQFF.

The chain is built from TRBV6-1 and TRBJ2-6; D is unresolved. Germline CDR1 MNHNS, CDR2 SASEGT. This CDR3 contains 12 residues. Trimming stripped 10 bases from V and 0 bases from J, with 4 bases between. CDR3 nucleotide sequence: TGTGCCACCCGCTCTGGGGCCAACGTCCTGACTTTC. The encoded protein is CATRSGANVLTF.

Details on this clone: The junction does not match germline at one end; this may be a read error. The V and J genes are TRBV7-7 and TRBJ2-2; TRBD1 is a possible D gene (5 bases). The CDR3 is 18 amino acids. The germline CDR1 and CDR2 sequences are SSHAT and FNYEAQ (reference sequence). The CDR3 bases are TGTGCTAGCAGCTTATTAACCCCAGGGAAGTTTAACACCGGGGAGCTGTTTTTT. Translated: CASSLLTPGKFNTGELFF.

The chain recombines TRBV19 with TRBJ1-3; tentative D call: TRBD1 (5 bases). Germline-derived CDR1 and CDR2 are LNHDA and SQIVND (reference sequence). V lost 7 bases, J lost 2 bases, and 9 bases lay in between. CDR3 length: 13 residues. The CDR3, as DNA: TGTGCCAGTACCGGCAGGGCTGGAAACACCATATATTTT. This codes for CASTGRAGNTIYF.